This TCR beta chain is from a study of shared clonotypes between healthy human individuals. Overall study: Three plates each covered CD4 naive and memory; CD8 naive two, CD8 memory one.

This clone was seen only once. On sorted subsets, replicate PCRs used 200 to 250 ng DNA, or some 27,000 T cell genomes. Sequenced by immunoSEQ multiplex PCR; TCRdb stores in-frame clones only, minus some. The sample yields hundreds of thousands of clones, around 96% seen once. The CD8 memory sample joined CD45RO+ cells and CCR7-negative CD45RA+ cells. The CDR3 is 15 amino acids. V was pared by 8 bases and J by 2 bases, with 9 bases of the junction left unmatched. Germline CDR1 and CDR2: MNHEY and SMNVEV (reference sequence). The TCR was taken from a man aged 30 to 39 in good health. The gene calls are TRBV27 and TRBJ1-5; 7 nucleotides agree with TRBD1. Sample: memory CD8+ T cells sorted from blood. Subset given: CD45RO+ cells pooled with CCR7-negative TemRA cells. This CDR3 reads CASSLIGGGNQPQHF. CDR3 DNA sequence: TGTGCCAGCTCCTTAATAGGGGGCGGCAATCAGCCCCAGCATTTT.